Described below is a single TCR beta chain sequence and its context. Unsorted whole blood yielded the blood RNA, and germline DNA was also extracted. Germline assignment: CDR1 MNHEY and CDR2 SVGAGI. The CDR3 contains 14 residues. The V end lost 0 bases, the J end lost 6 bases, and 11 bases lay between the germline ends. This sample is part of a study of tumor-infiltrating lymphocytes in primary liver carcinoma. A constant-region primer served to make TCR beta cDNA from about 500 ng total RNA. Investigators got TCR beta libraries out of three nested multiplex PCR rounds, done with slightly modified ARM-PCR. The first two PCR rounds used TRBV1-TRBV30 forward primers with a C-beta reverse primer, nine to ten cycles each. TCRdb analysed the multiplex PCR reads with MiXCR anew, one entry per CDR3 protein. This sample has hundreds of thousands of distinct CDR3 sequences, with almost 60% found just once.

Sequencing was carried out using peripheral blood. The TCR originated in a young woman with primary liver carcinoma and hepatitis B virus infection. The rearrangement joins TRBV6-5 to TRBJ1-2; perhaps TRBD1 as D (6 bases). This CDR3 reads CASSYSGGRDGYTF. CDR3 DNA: TGTGCCAGCAGTTACTCGGGGGGCAGGGATGGCTACACCTTC.